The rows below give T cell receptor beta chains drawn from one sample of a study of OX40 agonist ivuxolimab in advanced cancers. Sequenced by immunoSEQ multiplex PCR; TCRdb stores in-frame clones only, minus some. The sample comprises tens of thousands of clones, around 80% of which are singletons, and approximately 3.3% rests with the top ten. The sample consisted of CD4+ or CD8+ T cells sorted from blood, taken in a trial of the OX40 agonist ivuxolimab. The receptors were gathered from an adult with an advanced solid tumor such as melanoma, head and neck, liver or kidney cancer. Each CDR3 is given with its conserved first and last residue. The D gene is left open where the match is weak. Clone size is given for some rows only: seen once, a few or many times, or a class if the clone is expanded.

CASSTNSGQRGNEQFF | TGTGCCAGTAGTACAAATTCGGGACAGCGGGGGAATGAGCAGTTCTTC | TRBV19 | . | few | TRBJ2-1
CASSWDRGNYGYTF | TGTGCCAGCAGCTGGGACAGGGGGAACTATGGCTACACCTTC | TRBV7-9 | TRBD1 | . | TRBJ1-2
CASSFIRGPKANAEAFF | TGCGCCAGCAGCTTCATCCGGGGCCCTAAGGCGAATGCTGAAGCTTTCTTT | TRBV5-1 | . | . | TRBJ1-1
CASSPVTGVRETQYF | TGTGCCAGCAGCCCTGTGACAGGGGTGAGAGAGACCCAGTACTTC | TRBV7-9 | TRBD1 | once | TRBJ2-5
CAFHLAGAYEQYF | TGTGCCTTCCACCTCGCGGGGGCCTACGAGCAGTACTTC | TRBV5-4 | TRBD2 | . | TRBJ2-7
CASRVPPPYEQYF | TGTGCCAGCAGGGTCCCACCTCCCTACGAGCAGTACTTC | TRBV6-5 | . | few | TRBJ2-7
CAWSPRQSYSTIYF | TGTGCCTGGAGTCCCCGACAGAGCTACAGCACCATATATTTT | TRBV30 | . | . | TRBJ1-3
CAWRSTDTQYF | TGTGCCTGGAGAAGTACAGATACGCAGTATTTT | TRBV30 | . | once | TRBJ2-3
CASSPSAGGGQETQYF | TGTGCCAGCAGCCCCTCGGCGGGAGGGGGCCAAGAGACCCAGTACTTC | TRBV5-5 | TRBD2 | . | TRBJ2-5
CASSYEGPFGNTIYF | TGTGCCAGCAGTTACGAGGGGCCCTTTGGAAACACCATATATTTT | TRBV6-5 | . | . | TRBJ1-3
CASSPRALTPGETQYF | TGTGCCAGCAGCCCGAGAGCCCTCACTCCGGGAGAAACGCAGTATTTT | TRBV9 | . | once | TRBJ2-3
CASSLVGRGGETQYF | TGTGCCAGCAGCTTGGTTGGTCGTGGTGGAGAGACCCAGTACTTC | TRBV5-5 | . | once | TRBJ2-5
CASSLGLAGGSGELFF | TGTGCCAGCAGCTTGGGACTAGCGGGAGGTTCCGGGGAGCTGTTTTTT | TRBV11-3 | TRBD2 | . | TRBJ2-2
CASSLVEGLAPYGYTF | TGTGCCAGCAGCTTAGTTGAGGGATTAGCCCCTTATGGCTACACCTTC | TRBV7-8 | . | . | TRBJ1-2
CASSEGATGDGTQYF | TGTGCCAGCAGTGAAGGGGCCACAGGGGATGGGACCCAGTACTTC | TRBV2 | TRBD1 | . | TRBJ2-5
CASSSVKGRQDGYTF | TGTGCCAGCAGCTCTGTCAAAGGCAGGCAGGATGGCTACACCTTC | TRBV5-4 | . | . | TRBJ1-2
CASSSLGGSRYGYTF | TGTGCCAGCAGCAGCCTGGGGGGGAGCCGCTATGGCTACACCTTC | TRBV21-1 | . | . | TRBJ1-2
CASSLGQRSSGANVLTF | TGTGCCAGCAGCTTGGGACAGCGTAGCTCTGGGGCCAACGTCCTGACTTTC | TRBV5-4 | . | . | TRBJ2-6
CASGSQSSNTIYF | TGTGCCAGTGGGAGCCAATCTTCGAACACCATATATTTT | TRBV14 | . | . | TRBJ1-3
CASRTGVYGYTF | TGTGCCAGCAGGACGGGGGTCTATGGCTACACCTTC | TRBV2 | . | . | TRBJ1-2
CASSEVAGPGNTIYF | TGTGCCAGCAGTGAAGTGGCAGGACCTGGAAACACCATATATTTT | TRBV2 | . | . | TRBJ1-3
CASSKRTLAGRTDTQYF | TGTGCCAGCAGCAAAAGGACCCTAGCGGGCCGCACAGATACGCAGTATTTT | TRBV21-1 | . | . | TRBJ2-3
CASSPYEQYF | TGTGCCAGCAGTCCTTACGAGCAGTACTTC | TRBV27 | . | . | TRBJ2-7
CATSRGGGTVHYGYTF | TGTGCCACCAGCAGAGGTGGGGGGACAGTTCACTATGGCTACACCTTC | TRBV15 | TRBD1 | . | TRBJ1-2
CASSIGGRRGYNEQFF | TGTGCCAGTAGTATAGGGGGTCGGAGAGGTTACAATGAGCAGTTCTTC | TRBV19 | . | . | TRBJ2-1
CASTTDSYDQFF | TGTGCCAGCACCACCGACTCCTATGATCAGTTCTTC | TRBV7-9 | . | . | TRBJ2-1
CSVEDRGKNYGYTF | TGCAGCGTTGAAGATCGGGGCAAGAACTATGGCTACACCTTC | TRBV29-1 | . | . | TRBJ1-2
CASSRPGTTYNEQFF | TGCGCCAGCAGCCGACCGGGCACTACCTACAATGAGCAGTTCTTC | TRBV4-1 | . | . | TRBJ2-1
CASSLAGGVPVF | TGTGCCAGCAGCTTAGCGGGGGGGGTCCCCGTCTTC | TRBV7-7 | TRBD2 | . | TRBJ2-7
CASSGGRIEKLFF | TGTGCCAGCTCGGGGGGCAGGATTGAAAAACTGTTTTTT | TRBV6-1 | . | . | TRBJ1-4
CASSDSGTGSGYTF | TGTGCCAGCAGTGACTCAGGGACAGGGAGTGGCTACACCTTC | TRBV6-4 | TRBD1 | . | TRBJ1-2
CASSFARSGDTQYF | TGTGCCAGCAGCTTTGCCAGGTCTGGAGATACGCAGTATTTT | TRBV7-9 | . | . | TRBJ2-3
CASRYSRAGGGAAYEQYF | TGTGCCAGCAGATATTCCAGAGCGGGAGGAGGAGCCGCTTACGAGCAGTACTTC | TRBV27 | TRBD2 | . | TRBJ2-7
CASSLETSEQFF | TGTGCCAGCAGCTTAGAGACGTCAGAGCAGTTCTTC | TRBV11-1 | . | . | TRBJ2-1
CASRSGTGRAGELFF | TGTGCCAGCAGGTCGGGGACAGGGAGGGCCGGGGAGCTGTTTTTT | TRBV6-5 | TRBD1 | once | TRBJ2-2
CASRGDSYEQYF | TGTGCCAGCAGGGGGGACAGCTACGAGCAGTACTTC | TRBV2 | TRBD1 | few | TRBJ2-7
CASSVTGPGLSGGYTF | TGTGCCAGCAGTGTAACGGGACCCGGCCTAAGTGGTGGCTACACCTTC | TRBV6-1 | . | . | TRBJ1-2
CASSLKLLAGAQETQYF | TGTGCCAGCAGTCTGAAGTTGCTAGCGGGAGCTCAAGAGACCCAGTACTTC | TRBV2 | TRBD2 | . | TRBJ2-5
CAISEEGGNQPQHF | TGTGCCATCAGCGAGGAGGGAGGCAATCAGCCCCAGCATTTT | TRBV10-3 | . | once | TRBJ1-5
CASSQIAGGGYEQFF | TGCGCCAGCAGCCAAATAGCGGGAGGGGGCTATGAGCAGTTCTTC | TRBV4-1 | TRBD2 | once | TRBJ2-1
CASSPGAGADTQYF | TGTGCCAGCTCACCAGGGGCGGGAGCAGATACGCAGTATTTT | TRBV18 | TRBD2 | once | TRBJ2-3
CASSLDSYNEQFF | TGTGCCAGCTCCCTTGATAGCTACAATGAGCAGTTCTTC | TRBV7-3 | . | . | TRBJ2-1
CASTQSGSINEQYF | TGTGCCAGTACTCAGAGCGGGAGTATCAACGAGCAGTACTTC | TRBV6-5 | TRBD2 | . | TRBJ2-7
CASSYDQAGELFF | TGTGCCAGCAGTTACGACCAGGCCGGGGAGCTGTTTTTT | TRBV6-5 | . | . | TRBJ2-2
CASSSRTDENEKLFF | TGTGCCAGCAGCTCCCGGACGGACGAGAATGAAAAACTGTTTTTT | TRBV11-3 | . | . | TRBJ1-4
CASSYLPQGEQYF | TGTGCCAGCAGTTACTTACCCCAGGGGGAGCAGTACTTC | TRBV6-5 | . | . | TRBJ2-7
CATSRGDPIRGKNIQYF | TGTGCCACCAGCAGAGGGGACCCGATTAGAGGCAAAAACATTCAGTACTTC | TRBV15 | . | . | TRBJ2-4
CASSDTRRQNTEAFF | TGTGCCAGCAGCGACACGCGCAGACAGAACACTGAAGCTTTCTTT | TRBV6-5 | . | . | TRBJ1-1
CASSPIEPGEQYF | TGTGCCAGCAGCCCGATTGAGCCTGGCGAGCAGTACTTC | TRBV7-9 | . | . | TRBJ2-7
CASNPGQGNLDTQYF | TGCGCCAGCAACCCGGGACAGGGGAATTTGGATACGCAGTATTTT | TRBV23-1 | TRBD1 | . | TRBJ2-3